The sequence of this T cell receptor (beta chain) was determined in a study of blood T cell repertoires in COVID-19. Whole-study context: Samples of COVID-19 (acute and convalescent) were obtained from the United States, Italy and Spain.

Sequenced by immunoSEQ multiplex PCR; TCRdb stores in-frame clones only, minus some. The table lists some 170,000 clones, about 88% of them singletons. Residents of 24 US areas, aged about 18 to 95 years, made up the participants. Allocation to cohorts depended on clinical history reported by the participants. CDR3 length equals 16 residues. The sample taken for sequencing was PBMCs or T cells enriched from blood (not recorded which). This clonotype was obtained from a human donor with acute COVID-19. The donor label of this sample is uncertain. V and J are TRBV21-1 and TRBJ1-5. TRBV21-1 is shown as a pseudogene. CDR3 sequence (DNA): TGTGCCAGCAGCAAAGGTGACCCCCCGGAGGGTCAGCCCCAGCATTTT. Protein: CASSKGDPPEGQPQHF.